The 22 T cell receptor beta chains below come from one sample, sequenced in a study of shared clonotypes between healthy human individuals. This table comes from immunoSEQ multiplex PCR, and its TCRdb copy is limited to in-frame clones, with some not included. Of a few hundred thousand clones in the sample, around 77% were seen once. The sequencing input was PBMCs. These TCRs come from a woman in her 40s in good health. Some clones in this sample may be carry-over from other donors' samples.

In this sample, this clone turned up a few times. The CDR3 DNA reads TGTGCCAGCAGCTTAGTCGGGGGGTATTCCGGATCGAGTCAGCCCCAGCATTTT. Translating gives CASSLVGGYSGSSQPQHF. The chain joins TRBV7-2 to TRBJ1-5, with D possibly matching TRBD1 (5 bases). Germline V gene sequence: CDR1 SGHTA, CDR2 FQGNSA. CDR3 length: 18 residues. The ends were cut back, 1 base at V and 6 bases at J, with 22 bases in the middle. The variable domain in full, completed from reference TRBV7-2 and TRBJ1-5, reads GAGVSQSPSNKVTEKGKDVELRCDPISGHTALYWYRQSLGQGLEFLIYFQGNSAPDKSGLPSDRFSAERTGGSVSTLTIQRTQQEDSAVYLCASSLVGGYSGSSQPQHFGDGTRLSIL.

This clone was detected only once. The rearrangement joins TRBV7-9 to TRBJ2-6; no reliable D call. The germline V gene encodes CDR1 SEHNR and CDR2 FQNEAQ (reference sequence). The CDR3 has 18 amino acids. V was trimmed by 1 base and J by 0 bases, leaving 13 bases between them. This CDR3 reads CASSLEGKVSSGANVLTF. The DNA of the CDR3 is TGTGCCAGCAGCTTAGAAGGGAAGGTGAGCTCTGGGGCCAACGTCCTGACTTTC.

V usage is TRBV30 and J usage is TRBJ2-2, with unresolved D. CDR3 length: 12 amino acids. The V gene lost 3 bases and the J gene lost 7 bases, with 9 bases spanning the gap. Germline V CDR1 and CDR2: GTSNPN, SVGIG (reference sequence). The CDR3 loop reads CAWRRVIGELFF. Written as DNA, the CDR3 is TGTGCCTGGAGACGGGTCATCGGGGAGCTGTTTTTT.

This chain links TRBV9 with TRBJ2-1, with TRBD2 identical over 15 bases. The CDR3 totals 17 residues. Germline CDR1 SGDLS, CDR2 YYNGEE. Unmatched junction bases numbered 5, after V lost 0 bases and J lost 7 bases. CDR3 coding DNA: TGTGCCAGCAGCGTAGAAAGCGGGACTAGCGGGAGGAATGAGCAGTTCTTC. Its translation: CASSVESGTSGRNEQFF.

This clone has a count of ten or more. This same CDR3 is encoded by further DNA sequences in the sample. The chain is built from TRBV7-8 and TRBJ1-1; no firm D call. The V end was cut by 4 bases, the J end by 1 base, with 10 bases between. This CDR3 region has 14 residues. Germline CDR1 is SGHVS and CDR2 is FQNEAQ. This CDR3 reads CASSWRSGNTEAFF. Here the CDR3 DNA reads TGTGCCAGCAGCTGGAGGAGTGGGAACACTGAAGCTTTCTTT. The variable domain in full, completed from reference TRBV7-8 and TRBJ1-1, reads GAGVSQSPRYKVAKRGQDVALRCDPISGHVSLFWYQQALGQGPEFLTYFQNEAQLDKSGLPSDRFFAERPEGSVSTLKIQRTQQEDSAVYLCASSWRSGNTEAFFGQGTRLTVV.

The chain couples TRBV4-2 to TRBJ1-2, with 7 bases matching TRBD1. The germline CDR1 and CDR2 sequences are LGHNA and YNFKEQ. The CDR3 length is 18 residues. The V and J ends lost 0 bases and 4 bases, in that order; junction bases with no gene match: 14. For the CDR3, the DNA is TGTGCCAGCAGCCAAGAACTGCGGCAGGGACAGCCAATCTATGGCTACACCTTC. This sequence encodes CASSQELRQGQPIYGYTF.

This rearrangement joins TRBV6-1 to TRBJ1-5; D call uncertain. Germline CDR1 is MNHNS and CDR2 is SASEGT. The CDR3 runs 13 residues. Trimming took 7 bases from V and 2 from J, leaving 9 bases between them. The CDR3 protein is CASIRTGNQPQHF. In nucleotides, the CDR3 is TGTGCCAGCATAAGGACGGGCAATCAGCCCCAGCATTTT.

This clone was seen once. CDR3 amino acids: CASNNVGKREAFF. The CDR3 DNA follows: TGTGCCAGCAACAACGTGGGAAAGCGAGAAGCTTTCTTT. The gene calls are TRBV5-4 and TRBJ1-1; D unclear. Trimming shortened V by 6 bases and J by 8 bases, and 17 bases separated the two germline ends. From germline, CDR1 is SGHNT and CDR2 YYREEE (reference sequence). CDR3 length equals 13 residues.

In the case of this clone: A far larger clone is just one base off, so this is likely a read error. The chain recombines TRBV11-3 with TRBJ2-3; D remains unclear. Germline V gene data show CDR1 as SGHNT and CDR2 as YENEEA. The CDR3 totals 14 residues. In DNA, the CDR3 is TGTGCCAGCAGCCCCCGGAGAAGCACAGATACGCGGTATTTT. As protein: CASSPRRSTDTRYF.

Details on this clone: This may stem from a read error, because a much larger clone lies one nucleotide away. The V call is TRBV28, the J call TRBJ2-1, with D possibly matching TRBD1 (6 bases). The germline V gene has CDR1 MDHEN and CDR2 SYDVKM. The V and J ends lost 5 bases and 6 bases respectively, with 20 bases between them. This CDR3 is 16 amino acids long. CDR3: CASSAPSQGMTNEQFF. Here the CDR3 DNA reads TGTGCCAGCAGTGCCCCTTCCCAGGGGATGACCAATGAGCAGTTCTTC.

A note on this clone: Given a far larger clone just one base away, this is likely a sequencing read error. The chain employs TRBV18 and TRBJ1-3; 9 bases align to TRBD1. Germline CDR1 and CDR2: KGHSH and LQKENI. There are 15 residues in the CDR3. The CDR3 loop is CVSSPPRQGENTIYF. In DNA, the CDR3 is TGTGTCAGCTCACCTCCCCGACAGGGGGAAAACACCATATATTTT.

The V gene is TRBV4-1, the J gene TRBJ1-2; 7 bases line up with TRBD1. From germline, CDR1 is MGHRA and CDR2 YSYEKL. The length of the CDR3 is 15 residues. The J segment lost 6 bases and the V segment lost 1 base, leaving 8 bases of the junction unmatched. The CDR3, as DNA: TGCGCCAGCAGCCAAGTTATGAGGGGGCGGGATGGCTACACCTTC. This encodes CASSQVMRGRDGYTF.

This rearrangement joins TRBV4-1 to TRBJ2-7; D is perhaps TRBD2 (5 bases). The V end was cut by 0 bases, the J end by 5 bases, with 11 bases between. Looked up from germline, CDR1 is MGHRA and CDR2 is YSYEKL. The CDR3 extends over 14 amino acids. The CDR3 protein is CASSQDRVANEQYF. The CDR3 nucleotides are TGCGCCAGCAGCCAAGATCGGGTAGCGAACGAGCAGTACTTC.

A few counts support this clone. The chain joins TRBV6-5 to TRBJ2-3; the match to TRBD1 covers 9 bases. V shed 2 bases and J 2 bases; nucleotides not matched to a gene: 5. Germline V gene data show CDR1 as MNHEY and CDR2 as SVGAGI. The CDR3 is 16 amino acids. The DNA of the CDR3 is TGTGCCAGCAGTTACGGGGGACAGGGACCCACAGATACGCAGTATTTT. Its protein product is CASSYGGQGPTDTQYF.

This clone has ten or more counts. The chain is built from TRBV14 and TRBJ1-4; 7 nucleotides agree with TRBD1. V was clipped by 1 base and J by 4 bases; unmatched bases: 3. This CDR3 is built from 15 residues. Germline V gives CDR1 SGHDN, CDR2 FVKESK. CDR3 loop: CASSQAGQINEKLFF. Here the CDR3 DNA reads TGTGCCAGCAGCCAAGCGGGACAGATTAATGAAAAACTGTTTTTT.

CDR3 DNA: TGCGCCAGCAGCTCCCTCGTGGCGCAAGATACGCAGTATTTT. This sequence encodes CASSSLVAQDTQYF. V usage is TRBV5-1 and J usage is TRBJ2-3; no reliable D call. From germline, CDR1 is SGHRS and CDR2 YFSETQ. The CDR3 extends over 14 amino acids. The V and J ends lost 3 bases and 5 bases respectively, with 13 bases between them.

This chain joins TRBV10-2 and TRBJ2-7, with TRBD2 matching over 16 bases. This CDR3 comprises 17 residues. V was pared by 6 bases and J by 2 bases, with 7 bases of the junction left unmatched. Germline-derived CDR1 and CDR2 are WSHSY and SAAADI. In DNA form, the CDR3 reads TGCGCCAGCAGGTCCGGGACTAGCGGGAGGGTGGCCTACGAGCAGTACTTC. Residues: CASRSGTSGRVAYEQYF.

J is TRBJ2-5 and V is TRBV28; D not certain. CDR3 length: 12 residues. Germline V CDR1 and CDR2: MDHEN, SYDVKM. Trimming cost V 6 bases and J 4 bases, with 9 bases left between them. CDR3 in DNA: TGTGCCAGCAGCTACAGATCAGAGACCCAGTACTTC. Protein product: CASSYRSETQYF.

This chain connects TRBV5-6 to TRBJ1-3; D unclear. The CDR3 is 17 residues long. The ends were cut back, 2 bases at V and 0 bases at J, with 15 bases in the middle. In germline, CDR1 is SGHDT, CDR2 YYEEEE. CDR3 loop: CASSFLGGLSSGNTIYF. CDR3 DNA: TGTGCCAGCAGCTTCTTGGGTGGGCTAAGCTCTGGAAACACCATATATTTT. The complete variable domain, with remaining parts taken from reference TRBV5-6 and TRBJ1-3, reads DAGVTQSPTHLIKTRGQQVTLRCSPKSGHDTVSWYQQALGQGPQFIFQYYEEEERQRGNFPDRFSGHQFPNYSSELNVNALLLGDSALYLCASSFLGGLSSGNTIYFGEGSWLTVV.

The V call is TRBV28, the J call TRBJ2-7; D is uncertain. Trimming took off 7 bases at V and 1 base at J, with 8 bases between the two ends. The CDR3 has 12 residues. Germline lookup yields CDR1 MDHEN and CDR2 SYDVKM. CDR3 sequence (DNA): TGTGCCAGCATAGGCGAATCCTACGAGCAGTACTTC. It yields the protein CASIGESYEQYF.

This clone was seen only once. This chain links TRBV15 with TRBJ2-7; a weak D match, TRBD1 (5 bases). With 3 bases removed from V and 5 bases from J, the gap between germline ends came to 26 bases. The CDR3 has 18 amino acids. Per the germline V gene, CDR1 is LNHNV and CDR2 is YYDKDF (reference sequence). CDR3 region: CATSSTTTRPGPGHEQYF. DNA of the CDR3: TGTGCCACCAGCAGTACCACTACTCGGCCAGGGCCTGGGCACGAGCAGTACTTC.

This clone was picked up a small number of times. A far larger clone lies a single base away; this is likely a read error. The chain recombines TRBV30 with TRBJ1-1; D remains unclear. CDR1 is GTSNPN and CDR2 is SVGIG in the germline V gene (reference sequence). The CDR3 totals 10 residues. The CDR3 coding sequence is TGTGCCTGGAGTACCCCCTCAGCTCTCTTT. Translated: CAWSTPSALF.